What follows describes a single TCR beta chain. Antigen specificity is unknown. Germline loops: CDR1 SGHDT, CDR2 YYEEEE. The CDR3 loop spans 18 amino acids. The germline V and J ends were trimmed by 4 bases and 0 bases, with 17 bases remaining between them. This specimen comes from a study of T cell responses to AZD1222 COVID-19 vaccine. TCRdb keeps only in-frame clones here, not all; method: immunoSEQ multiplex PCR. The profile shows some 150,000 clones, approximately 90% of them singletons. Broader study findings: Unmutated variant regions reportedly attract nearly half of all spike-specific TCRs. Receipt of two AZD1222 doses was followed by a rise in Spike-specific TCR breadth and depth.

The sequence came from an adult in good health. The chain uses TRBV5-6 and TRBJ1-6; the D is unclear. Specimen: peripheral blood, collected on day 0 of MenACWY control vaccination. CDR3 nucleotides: TGTGCCAGCAGCCGAGGACGTCTCGGGAGCTCCTATAATTCACCCCTCCACTTT. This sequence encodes CASSRGRLGSSYNSPLHF.